This T cell receptor beta chain was captured in a study of T cell responses to AZD1222 COVID-19 vaccine. This table comes from immunoSEQ multiplex PCR, and its TCRdb copy is limited to in-frame clones, with some not included. The sample consists of around 99,000 clones, over 80% of them appearing once. The TCR originated in an adult who received the AZD1222 COVID-19 vaccine. The sequencing used peripheral blood, collected 28 days after the second AZD1222 dose.

For the CDR3, the DNA is TGTGCCAGCAGCTTGGGACTAGCGAAAGGGGAGCAGTTCTTC. Protein: CASSLGLAKGEQFF. The genes are TRBV5-4 and TRBJ2-1; TRBD2 matches 8 bases. The V segment lost 0 bases and the J segment 10 bases; nucleotides outside the gene matches: 6. This CDR3 region has 14 residues. In germline, CDR1 is SGHNT, CDR2 YYREEE (reference sequence).